The 4 T cell receptor beta chains listed next were all sequenced from one sample in a study of T cell repertoires in cytomegalovirus infection. These receptors have no identified antigens. From the reads, TCRdb called clonotypes with MiXCR, one entry per CDR3 protein. The table has some 940,000 distinct CDR3 sequences, more than 25% seen once. Here the sequenced sample was cultured CD8+ T cells from PBMCs, taken from culture after CMV antigen stimulation. All receptors derive from a human donor in good health (CMV status not recorded). Some clones in this sample may be carry-over from other donors' samples.

The chain uses TRBV6-8 and TRBJ1-1; no definite D call. This CDR3 contains 11 residues. CDR1 is MNHGY, CDR2 SAAAGT, per germline. Between the trimmed V and J ends, which lost 6 bases and 9 bases, there was a span of 11 bases. DNA for the CDR3: TGTGCCAGCAGAACCGGGCCGCAAGCTTTCTTT. Residues: CASRTGPQAFF.

The chain combines TRBV15 with TRBJ2-7; D unresolved. The CDR3 extends over 15 amino acids. Germline assignment: CDR1 LNHNV and CDR2 YYDKDF (reference sequence). Trimming took off 1 base at V and 2 bases at J, with 12 bases between the two ends. The DNA for the CDR3 is TGTGCCACCAGCAGAGGCCAACAGTCTACCTACGAGCAGTACTTC. It specifies CATSRGQQSTYEQYF. The entire variable domain, with the rest obtained from reference TRBV15 and TRBJ2-7, is as follows: DAMVIQNPRYQVTQFGKPVTLSCSQTLNHNVMYWYQQKSSQAPKLLFHYYDKDFNNEADTPDNFQSRRPNTSFCFLDIRSPGLGDTAMYLCATSRGQQSTYEQYFGPGTRLTVT.

In its sample, this clonotype was seen a few times. V usage is TRBV5-4 and J usage is TRBJ2-7, with 10 bases aligning to TRBD2. CDR1 SGHNT and CDR2 YYREEE come from the germline V gene (reference sequence). This CDR3 is built from 15 residues. Trimming cost V 2 bases and J 1 base; bases outside gene matches: 3. Here the CDR3 reads CASSFLTSGSYEQYF. The DNA for the CDR3 is TGTGCCAGCAGCTTCCTGACTAGCGGGTCCTACGAGCAGTACTTC.

This clonotype showed up many times. J is TRBJ2-6 and V is TRBV7-2, with D maybe TRBD2 (7 bases). The CDR3 has 17 amino acids. Germline CDR1 is SGHTA and CDR2 is FQGNSA. V lost 1 base, J lost 0 bases, and 10 bases lay in between. Written as DNA, the CDR3 is TGTGCCAGCAGCTTAGGCGGGGGCCGCTCTGGGGCCAACGTCCTGACTTTC. Protein sequence: CASSLGGGRSGANVLTF.